This T cell receptor beta chain was recovered during a study of T cell responses to AZD1222 COVID-19 vaccine. For this clone: Its antigen is unidentified.

Sequenced by immunoSEQ multiplex PCR; TCRdb stores in-frame clones only, minus some. The sample lists 120,000 or so clones, about 90% occurring once. The CDR3 runs to 14 residues. Trimming removed 3 bases at V and 4 bases at J, with 13 bases between. CDR1 SGHTA and CDR2 FQGNSA come from the germline V gene. General study findings and limits: The sample set comprised mostly white British donors with more females, and clonal diversity was possibly underestimated. No repertoire was sampled before or during the peak T cell response, only after it. The number of AZD1222 recipients seropositive at baseline was only five to seven.

The receptor was isolated from an adult in good health. The chain joins TRBV7-2 to TRBJ2-7, with D perhaps matching TRBD2 (5 bases). The input for sequencing was peripheral blood, taken on day 0 of MenACWY control vaccination. The CDR3 coding sequence is TGTGCCAGCAGCTTCACTGGCCCGGGATACGAGCAGTACTTC. Translated, it gives CASSFTGPGYEQYF.